This TCR beta chain was profiled in a study of blood T cell repertoires in COVID-19. Whole-study context: Researchers got acute and convalescent COVID-19 samples from the United States, Italy and Spain.

The V and J ends lost 8 bases and 5 bases, in that order; junction bases with no gene match: 13. Germline V lookup: CDR1 ENHRY, CDR2 SYGVKD. There are 15 residues in the CDR3. Authors' methods: The assay estimated nucleated cells by amplifying reference gene primers. The protocol was immunoSEQ multiplex PCR, while the TCRdb copy is restricted to in-frame clones and leaves out a portion. V and J calls and clone size are those listed in that table; D and trimming were worked out from the DNA. The sample lists 120,000 to 150,000 clones; approximately 92% were seen once. The material sequenced was peripheral blood. The sequence came from a woman aged 55 to 70 with active COVID-19. The J gene is TRBJ2-5, the V gene TRBV10-3; 8 bases line up with TRBD2. For the CDR3, the DNA is TGTGCCATCTATGGTAAGCGGGAGAGGGTGGAGACCCAGTACTTC. Residues: CAIYGKRERVETQYF.